Included here is one T cell receptor (beta chain) sequence, with context. Sequenced by immunoSEQ multiplex PCR; TCRdb stores in-frame clones only, minus some. The sample has fewer than 2.5 million clones, roughly 93% seen once. These data originate in a study of shared clonotypes between healthy human individuals. Germline assignment: CDR1 LGHNA and CDR2 YNFKEQ. CDR3 length: 13 amino acids. Trimming pared 0 bases from V and 0 bases from J, leaving 3 bases between. The sequenced material came from naive CD4+ T cells from PBMCs. The subset: CD45RA+ positively selected. The chain joins TRBV4-2 to TRBJ2-7; D unclear. The clonotype was recovered from a young man in good health. Some clones in this sample may be carry-over from other donors' samples. In DNA, the CDR3 is TGTGCCAGCAGCCAAGATGCCTCCTACGAGCAGTACTTC. Its protein product is CASSQDASYEQYF.